A selection of T cell receptor beta chains follows, all from one sample in a study of blood T cell repertoires in COVID-19. Using immunoSEQ multiplex PCR, the repertoire was profiled, and TCRdb retains in-frame clones only, with some absent. Of some 160,000 clones in the sample, approximately 90% were seen once. The sample taken for sequencing was peripheral blood. The receptors originated from a man younger than 35 with acute or convalescent COVID-19. The CDR3 runs from the conserved cysteine through the conserved F or W. D genes are given only for firm matches. Rows may omit the clone size; those that give it use once, few, many or a size class.

V: TRBV6-5
D: TRBD1
size: -
J: TRBJ1-2
CDR3: CASGGTGRYGYTF
DNA: TGTGCCAGCGGGGGGACAGGGCGATATGGCTACACCTTC

V: TRBV3-1/TRBV3-2
D: TRBD1
size: -
J: TRBJ1-4
CDR3: CASSQVTGDEKLFF
DNA: TGTGCCAGCAGCCAAGTGACAGGGGATGAAAAACTGTTTTTT

V: TRBV7-2
D: TRBD1
size: -
J: TRBJ1-5
CDR3: CASSSGQPYSNQPQHF
DNA: TGTGCCAGCAGCTCGGGACAGCCCTATAGCAATCAGCCCCAGCATTTT

V: TRBV11-2
D: -
size: once
J: TRBJ1-1
CDR3: CASSLLRTEAFF
DNA: TGTGCCAGCAGCTTATTGAGGACTGAAGCTTTCTTT

V: TRBV30
D: -
size: -
J: TRBJ1-1
CDR3: CACWVLASRAFF
DNA: TGTGCCTGTTGGGTATTAGCGTCGCGGGCTTTCTTT

V: TRBV5-6
D: -
size: once
J: TRBJ2-5
CDR3: CASSLNSQETQYF
DNA: TGTGCCAGCAGCTTAAACAGTCAAGAGACCCAGTACTTC

V: TRBV5-1
D: -
size: -
J: TRBJ2-1
CDR3: CASSLEQGVLHNEQFF
DNA: TGCGCCAGCAGCTTGGAACAGGGTGTCCTTCACAATGAGCAGTTCTTC

V: TRBV20-1
D: -
size: -
J: TRBJ1-2
CDR3: CSAMGLRGYTF
DNA: TGCAGTGCTATGGGGCTTCGTGGCTACACCTTC

V: TRBV19
D: TRBD1
size: -
J: TRBJ1-5
CDR3: CASQQGEGNQPQHF
DNA: TGTGCCAGTCAACAGGGGGAAGGCAATCAGCCCCAGCATTTT

V: TRBV19
D: -
size: -
J: TRBJ1-4
CDR3: CASIAGEKLFF
DNA: TGTGCCAGTATAGCCGGGGAAAAACTGTTTTTT

V: TRBV5-1
D: TRBD1
size: -
J: TRBJ2-7
CDR3: CASSPLTRTGRYEQYF
DNA: TGCGCCAGCAGCCCCCTTACTCGGACAGGGAGGTACGAGCAGTACTTC

V: TRBV7-2
D: -
size: once
J: TRBJ1-2
CDR3: CASSLESYGYTF
DNA: TGTGCCAGCAGCTTAGAGAGCTATGGCTACACCTTC

V: TRBV18
D: -
size: few
J: TRBJ2-7
CDR3: CASSPLMGGEQYF
DNA: TGTGCCAGCTCACCATTAATGGGGGGCGAGCAGTACTTC

V: TRBV4-1
D: TRBD1
size: -
J: TRBJ1-5
CDR3: CASSQEEWTGSNQPQHF
DNA: TGCGCCAGCAGCCAAGAGGAGTGGACAGGGAGTAATCAGCCCCAGCATTTT

V: TRBV24-1
D: -
size: once
J: TRBJ2-2
CDR3: CATSRYPTGSAGELFF
DNA: TGTGCCACCAGTCGGTACCCCACAGGGTCCGCCGGGGAGCTGTTTTTT

V: TRBV19
D: -
size: -
J: TRBJ1-6
CDR3: CASSLLTGSSYNSPLHF
DNA: TGTGCCAGTAGTCTCCTGACTGGGAGCTCCTATAATTCACCCCTCCACTTT

V: TRBV6-5
D: -
size: -
J: TRBJ1-3
CDR3: CASSYRRSSGNTIYF
DNA: TGTGCCAGCAGTTATAGAAGGAGCTCTGGAAACACCATATATTTT

V: TRBV5-4
D: TRBD2
size: -
J: TRBJ2-2
CDR3: CASSSGTSGGANTGELFF
DNA: TGTGCCAGCAGCTCGGGGACTAGCGGGGGGGCGAACACCGGGGAGCTGTTTTTT

V: TRBV6-1
D: -
size: -
J: TRBJ1-4
CDR3: CASSEMVAGNEKLFF
DNA: TGTGCCAGCAGTGAAATGGTGGCGGGGAATGAAAAACTGTTTTTT

V: TRBV7-9
D: TRBD1
size: once
J: TRBJ2-7
CDR3: CASSLQGETYEQYF
DNA: TGTGCCAGCAGCCTACAGGGGGAAACCTACGAGCAGTACTTC

V: TRBV10-1
D: TRBD1
size: -
J: TRBJ2-4
CDR3: CASRPKTDRSKNIQYF
DNA: TGCGCCAGCAGACCCAAAACGGACAGGTCCAAAAACATTCAGTACTTC

V: TRBV2
D: -
size: few
J: TRBJ2-5
CDR3: CASSGRQGQETQYF
DNA: TGTGCCAGCAGCGGTAGGCAGGGCCAAGAGACCCAGTACTTC

V: TRBV2
D: -
size: -
J: TRBJ1-1
CDR3: CASPRATNTEAFF
DNA: TGTGCCAGCCCGCGCGCAACTAACACTGAAGCTTTCTTT

V: TRBV6-6
D: -
size: -
J: TRBJ1-2
CDR3: CASSSRNVYYGYTF
DNA: TGTGCCAGCAGTTCGAGAAATGTCTACTATGGCTACACCTTC

V: TRBV29-1
D: TRBD1
size: -
J: TRBJ2-3
CDR3: CSVTGQGAADTQYF
DNA: TGCAGCGTTACGGGACAGGGGGCTGCAGATACGCAGTATTTT

V: TRBV5-1
D: -
size: once
J: TRBJ1-1
CDR3: CASSLGVSAGATEAFF
DNA: TGCGCCAGCAGCTTGGGGGTTTCCGCAGGGGCCACTGAAGCTTTCTTT